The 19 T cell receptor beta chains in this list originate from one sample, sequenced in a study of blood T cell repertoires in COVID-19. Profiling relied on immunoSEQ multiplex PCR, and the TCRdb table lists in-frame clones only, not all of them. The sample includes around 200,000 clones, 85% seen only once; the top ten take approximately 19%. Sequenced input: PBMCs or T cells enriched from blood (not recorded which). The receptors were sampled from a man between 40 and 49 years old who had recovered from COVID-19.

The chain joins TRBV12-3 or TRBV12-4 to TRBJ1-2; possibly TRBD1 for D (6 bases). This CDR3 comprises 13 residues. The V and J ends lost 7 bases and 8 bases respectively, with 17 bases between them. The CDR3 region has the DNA TGTGCCAGCACCCACACCCCTCAGGGGGGCTACACCTTC. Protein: CASTHTPQGGYTF.

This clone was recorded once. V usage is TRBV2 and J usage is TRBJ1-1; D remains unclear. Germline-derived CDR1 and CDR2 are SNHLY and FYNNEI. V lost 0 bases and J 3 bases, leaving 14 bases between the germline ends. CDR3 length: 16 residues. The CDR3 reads CASSEASRGGDTEAFF. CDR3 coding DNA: TGTGCCAGCAGTGAAGCGTCACGGGGAGGAGACACTGAAGCTTTCTTT.

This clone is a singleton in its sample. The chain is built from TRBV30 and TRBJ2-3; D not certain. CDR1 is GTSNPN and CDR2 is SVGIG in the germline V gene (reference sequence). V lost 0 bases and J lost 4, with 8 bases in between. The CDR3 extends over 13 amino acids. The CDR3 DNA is TGTGCCTGGAGTGTATTTCAGGCAGATACGCAGTATTTT. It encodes CAWSVFQADTQYF.

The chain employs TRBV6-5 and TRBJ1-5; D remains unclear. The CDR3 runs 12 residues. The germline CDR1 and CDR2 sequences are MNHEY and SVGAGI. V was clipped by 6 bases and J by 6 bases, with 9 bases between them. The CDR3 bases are TGTGCCAGCAGCCTACCGGGTCAGCCCCAGCATTTT. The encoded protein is CASSLPGQPQHF.

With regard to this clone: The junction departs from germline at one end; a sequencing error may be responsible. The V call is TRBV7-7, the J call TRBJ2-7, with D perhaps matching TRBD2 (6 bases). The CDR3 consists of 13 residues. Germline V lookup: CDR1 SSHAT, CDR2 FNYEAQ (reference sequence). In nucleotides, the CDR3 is TGTGCTAGCAGCTTCGGGAGTTCTTACGAGCAGTACTTC. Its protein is CASSFGSSYEQYF.

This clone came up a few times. CDR3 region: CASSMARNTEAFF. The CDR3 nucleotides read TGTGCCAGTAGTATGGCCAGGAACACTGAAGCTTTCTTT. This sequence joins TRBV19 and TRBJ1-1, with D unresolved. The germline V gene encodes CDR1 LNHDA and CDR2 SQIVND (reference sequence). The V gene lost 3 bases and the J gene lost 1 base, with 6 bases spanning the gap. The CDR3 covers 13 residues.

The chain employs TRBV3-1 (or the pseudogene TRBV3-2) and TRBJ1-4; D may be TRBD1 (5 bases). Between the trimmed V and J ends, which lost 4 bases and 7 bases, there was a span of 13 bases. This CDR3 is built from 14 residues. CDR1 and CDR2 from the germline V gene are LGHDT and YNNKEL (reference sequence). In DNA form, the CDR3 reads TGTGCCAGCAGCCTTAAGGGTGGGGCTGAAAAACTGTTTTTT. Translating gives CASSLKGGAEKLFF.

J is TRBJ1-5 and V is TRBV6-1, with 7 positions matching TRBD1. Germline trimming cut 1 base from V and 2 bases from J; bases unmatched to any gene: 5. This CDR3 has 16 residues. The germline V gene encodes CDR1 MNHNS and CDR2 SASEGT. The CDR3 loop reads CASSEGQGWGNQPQHF. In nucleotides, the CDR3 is TGTGCCAGCAGTGAAGGACAGGGCTGGGGCAATCAGCCCCAGCATTTT.

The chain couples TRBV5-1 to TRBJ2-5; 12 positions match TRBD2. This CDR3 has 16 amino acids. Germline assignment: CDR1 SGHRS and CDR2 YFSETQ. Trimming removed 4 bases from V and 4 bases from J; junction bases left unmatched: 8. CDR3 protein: CASSQRLAGEGETQYF. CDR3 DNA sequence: TGCGCCAGCAGCCAAAGACTAGCGGGAGAAGGAGAGACCCAGTACTTC.

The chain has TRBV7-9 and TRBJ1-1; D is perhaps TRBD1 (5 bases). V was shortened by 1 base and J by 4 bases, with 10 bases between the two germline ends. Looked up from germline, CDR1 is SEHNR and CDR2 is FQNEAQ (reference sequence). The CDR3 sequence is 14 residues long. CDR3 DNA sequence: TGTGCCAGCAGCTTAGTGCAGGGTGGCACTGAAGCTTTCTTT. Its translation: CASSLVQGGTEAFF.

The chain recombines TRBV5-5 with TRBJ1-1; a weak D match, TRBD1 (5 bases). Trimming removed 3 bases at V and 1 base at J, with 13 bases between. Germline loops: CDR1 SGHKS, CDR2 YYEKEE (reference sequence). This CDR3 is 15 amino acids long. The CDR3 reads CASSYGLGQNTEAFF. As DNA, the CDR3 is TGTGCCAGCAGCTACGGATTGGGGCAGAACACTGAAGCTTTCTTT. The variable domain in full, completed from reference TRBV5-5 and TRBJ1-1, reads DAGVTQSPTHLIKTRGQQVTLRCSPISGHKSVSWYQQVLGQGPQFIFQYYEKEERGRGNFPDRFSARQFPNYSSELNVNALLLGDSALYLCASSYGLGQNTEAFFGQGTRLTVV.

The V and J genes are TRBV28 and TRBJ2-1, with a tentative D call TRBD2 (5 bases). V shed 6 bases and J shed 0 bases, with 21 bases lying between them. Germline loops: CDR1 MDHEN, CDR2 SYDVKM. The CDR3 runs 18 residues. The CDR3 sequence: CASSSYSTSASSYNEQFF. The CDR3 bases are TGTGCCAGCAGCTCTTACAGTACTAGTGCGAGCTCCTACAATGAGCAGTTCTTC.

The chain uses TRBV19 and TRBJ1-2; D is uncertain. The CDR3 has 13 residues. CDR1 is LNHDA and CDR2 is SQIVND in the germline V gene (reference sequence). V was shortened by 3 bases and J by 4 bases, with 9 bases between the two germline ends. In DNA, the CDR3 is TGTGCCAGTAGTATCTATACAGCCTATGGCTACACCTTC. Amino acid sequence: CASSIYTAYGYTF.

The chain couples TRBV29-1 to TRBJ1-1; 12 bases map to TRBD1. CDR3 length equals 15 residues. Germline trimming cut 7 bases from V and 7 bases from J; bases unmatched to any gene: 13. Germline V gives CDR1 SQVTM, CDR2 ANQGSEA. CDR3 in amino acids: CSGTPGTGGFIEAFF. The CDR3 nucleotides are TGCAGCGGGACCCCGGGGACAGGGGGCTTCATTGAAGCTTTCTTT.

The CDR3, as DNA: TGTGCCAGCAGCTTGGCCCCACAGGGGCCCAACTATGGCTACACCTTC. Translating gives CASSLAPQGPNYGYTF. J is TRBJ1-2 and V is TRBV5-8; 7 bases agree with TRBD1. With V trimmed by 0 bases and J by 2 bases, 7 bases remained unmatched. The CDR3 spans 16 residues. Germline CDR1 reads SGHTS; CDR2 reads YDEGEE.

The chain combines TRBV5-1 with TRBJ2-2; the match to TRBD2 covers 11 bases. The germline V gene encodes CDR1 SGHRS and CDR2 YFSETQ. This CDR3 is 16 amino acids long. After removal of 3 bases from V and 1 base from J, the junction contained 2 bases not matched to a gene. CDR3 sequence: CASSSTSGRNTGELFF. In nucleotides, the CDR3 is TGCGCCAGCAGCTCAACTAGCGGGAGGAACACCGGGGAGCTGTTTTTT.

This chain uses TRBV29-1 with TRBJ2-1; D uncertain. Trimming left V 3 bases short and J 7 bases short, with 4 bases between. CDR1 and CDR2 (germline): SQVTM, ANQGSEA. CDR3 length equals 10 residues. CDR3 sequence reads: CSVDINEQFF. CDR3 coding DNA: TGCAGCGTTGATATAAATGAGCAGTTCTTC.

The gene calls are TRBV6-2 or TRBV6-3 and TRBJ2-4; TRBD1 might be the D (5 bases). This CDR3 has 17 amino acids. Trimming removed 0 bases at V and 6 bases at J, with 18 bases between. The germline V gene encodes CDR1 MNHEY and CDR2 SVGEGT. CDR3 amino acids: CASSYSKLKGQINIQYF. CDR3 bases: TGTGCCAGCAGTTACTCGAAGCTTAAGGGGCAGATAAACATTCAGTACTTC.

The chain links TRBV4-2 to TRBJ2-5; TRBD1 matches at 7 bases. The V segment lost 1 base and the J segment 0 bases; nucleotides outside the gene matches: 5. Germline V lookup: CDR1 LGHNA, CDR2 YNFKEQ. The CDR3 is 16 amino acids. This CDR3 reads CASSQAQTGYQETQYF. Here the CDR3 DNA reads TGTGCCAGCAGCCAAGCCCAGACAGGGTACCAAGAGACCCAGTACTTC.